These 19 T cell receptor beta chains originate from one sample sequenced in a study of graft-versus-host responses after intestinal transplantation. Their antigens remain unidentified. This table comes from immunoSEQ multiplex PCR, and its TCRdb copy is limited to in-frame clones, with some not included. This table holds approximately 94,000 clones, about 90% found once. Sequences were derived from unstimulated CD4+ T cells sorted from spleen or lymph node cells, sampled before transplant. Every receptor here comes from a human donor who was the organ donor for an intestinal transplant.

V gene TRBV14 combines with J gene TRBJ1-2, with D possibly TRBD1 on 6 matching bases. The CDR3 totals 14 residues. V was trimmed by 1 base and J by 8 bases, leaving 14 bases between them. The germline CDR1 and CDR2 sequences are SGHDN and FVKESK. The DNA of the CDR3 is TGTGCCAGCAGCCAAGTTTGGGGGCAACGGGGCTACACCTTC. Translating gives CASSQVWGQRGYTF. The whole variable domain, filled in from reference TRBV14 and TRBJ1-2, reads EAGVTQFPSHSVIEKGQTVTLRCDPISGHDNLYWYRRVMGKEIKFLLHFVKESKQDESGMPNNRFLAERTGGTYSTLKVQPAELEDSGVYFCASSQVWGQRGYTFGSGTRLTVV.

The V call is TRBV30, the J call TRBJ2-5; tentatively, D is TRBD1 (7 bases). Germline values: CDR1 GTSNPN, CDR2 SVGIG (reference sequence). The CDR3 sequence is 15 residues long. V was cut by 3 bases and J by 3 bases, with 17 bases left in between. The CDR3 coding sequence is TGTGCCTGGAGCACCTGGGGCAGGGGGGAAGAGACCCAGTACTTC. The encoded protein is CAWSTWGRGEETQYF.

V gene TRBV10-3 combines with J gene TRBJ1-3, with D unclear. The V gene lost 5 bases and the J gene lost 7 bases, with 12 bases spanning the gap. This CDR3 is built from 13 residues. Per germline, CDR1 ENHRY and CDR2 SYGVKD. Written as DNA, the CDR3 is TGTGCCATCAGTTCGGGGTTGGGGAACACCATATATTTT. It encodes CAISSGLGNTIYF.

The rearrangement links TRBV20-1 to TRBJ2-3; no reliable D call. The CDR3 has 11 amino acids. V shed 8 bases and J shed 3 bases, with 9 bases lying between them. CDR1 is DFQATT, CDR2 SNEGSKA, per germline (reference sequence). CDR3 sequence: CSCGPTDTQYF. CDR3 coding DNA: TGCAGTTGTGGACCAACAGATACGCAGTATTTT.

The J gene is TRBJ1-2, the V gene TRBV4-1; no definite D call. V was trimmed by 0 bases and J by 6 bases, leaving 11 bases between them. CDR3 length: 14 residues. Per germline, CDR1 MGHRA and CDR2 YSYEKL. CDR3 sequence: CASSQDRIYHGYTF. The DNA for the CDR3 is TGCGCCAGCAGCCAAGATCGGATCTACCATGGCTACACCTTC.

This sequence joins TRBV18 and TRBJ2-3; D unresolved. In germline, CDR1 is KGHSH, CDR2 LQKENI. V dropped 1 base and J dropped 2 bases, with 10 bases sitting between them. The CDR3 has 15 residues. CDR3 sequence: CASSPLGSYTDTQYF. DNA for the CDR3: TGTGCCAGCTCACCACTCGGGTCGTACACAGATACGCAGTATTTT.

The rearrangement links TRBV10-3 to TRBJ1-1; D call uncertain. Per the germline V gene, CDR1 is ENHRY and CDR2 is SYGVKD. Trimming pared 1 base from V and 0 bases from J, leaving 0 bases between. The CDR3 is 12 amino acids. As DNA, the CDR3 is TGTGCCATCAGTGAGTTGAACACTGAAGCTTTCTTT. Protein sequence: CAISELNTEAFF.

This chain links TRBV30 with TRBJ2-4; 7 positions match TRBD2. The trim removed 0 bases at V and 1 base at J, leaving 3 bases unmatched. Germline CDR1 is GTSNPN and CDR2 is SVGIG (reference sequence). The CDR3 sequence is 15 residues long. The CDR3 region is CAWSVRRGAKNIQYF. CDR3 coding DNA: TGTGCCTGGAGTGTACGGCGGGGGGCCAAAAACATTCAGTACTTC.

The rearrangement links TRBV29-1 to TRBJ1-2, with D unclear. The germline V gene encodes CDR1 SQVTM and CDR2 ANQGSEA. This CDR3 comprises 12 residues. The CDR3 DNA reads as TGCACCGCCACTCGAACGGGAGGTGGCTACACCTTC. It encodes CTATRTGGGYTF.

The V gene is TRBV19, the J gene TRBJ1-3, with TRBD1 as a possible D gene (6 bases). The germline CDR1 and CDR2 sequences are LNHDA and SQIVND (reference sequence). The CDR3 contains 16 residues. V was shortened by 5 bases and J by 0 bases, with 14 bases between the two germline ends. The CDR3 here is CASSPGHPLSGNTIYF. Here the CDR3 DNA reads TGTGCCAGTAGTCCGGGACACCCCCTCTCTGGAAACACCATATATTTT.

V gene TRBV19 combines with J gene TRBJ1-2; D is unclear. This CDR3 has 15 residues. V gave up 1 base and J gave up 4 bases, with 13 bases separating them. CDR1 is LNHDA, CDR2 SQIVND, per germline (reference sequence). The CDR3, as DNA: TGTGCCAGTAGTATAGTTGGAGGTAGTGGCTATGGCTACACCTTC. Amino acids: CASSIVGGSGYGYTF.

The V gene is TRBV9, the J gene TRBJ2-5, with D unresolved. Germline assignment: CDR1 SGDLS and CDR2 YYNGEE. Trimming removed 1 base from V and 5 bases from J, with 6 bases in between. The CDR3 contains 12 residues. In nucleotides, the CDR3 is TGTGCCAGCAGCGTATCTGGCGAGACCCAGTACTTC. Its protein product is CASSVSGETQYF.

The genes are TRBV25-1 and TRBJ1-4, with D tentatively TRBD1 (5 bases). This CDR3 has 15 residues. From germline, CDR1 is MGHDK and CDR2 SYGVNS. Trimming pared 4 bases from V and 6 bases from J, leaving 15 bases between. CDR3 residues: CASSGFQGIDEKLFF. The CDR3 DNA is TGTGCCAGCAGTGGATTCCAGGGAATAGATGAAAAACTGTTTTTT.

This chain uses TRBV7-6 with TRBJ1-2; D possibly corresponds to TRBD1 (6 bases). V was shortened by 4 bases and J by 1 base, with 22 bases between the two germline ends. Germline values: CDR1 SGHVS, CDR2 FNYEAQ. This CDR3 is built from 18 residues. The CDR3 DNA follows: TGTGCCAGCAGCTGCCACCGGGGGGGCACTACTTTTAACTATGGCTACACCTTC. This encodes CASSCHRGGTTFNYGYTF.

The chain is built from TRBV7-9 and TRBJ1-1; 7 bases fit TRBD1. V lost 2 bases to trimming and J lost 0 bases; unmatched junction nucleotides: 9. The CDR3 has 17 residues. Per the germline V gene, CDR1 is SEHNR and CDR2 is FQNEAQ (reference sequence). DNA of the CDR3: TGTGCCAGCAGCTTAACCCCGGGACAGCGAATGAACACTGAAGCTTTCTTT. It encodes CASSLTPGQRMNTEAFF.

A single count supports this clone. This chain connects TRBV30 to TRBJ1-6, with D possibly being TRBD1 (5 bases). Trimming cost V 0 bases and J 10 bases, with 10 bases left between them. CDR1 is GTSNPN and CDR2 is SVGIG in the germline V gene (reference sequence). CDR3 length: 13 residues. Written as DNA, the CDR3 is TGTGCCTGGAGTGTGGGGGGACGATCACCCCTCCACTTT. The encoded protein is CAWSVGGRSPLHF. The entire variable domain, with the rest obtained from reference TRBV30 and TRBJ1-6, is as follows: SQTIHQWPATLVQPVGSPLSLECTVEGTSNPNLYWYRQAAGRGLQLLFYSVGIGQISSEVPQNLSASRPQDRQFILSSKKLLLSDSGFYLCAWSVGGRSPLHFGNGTRLTVT.

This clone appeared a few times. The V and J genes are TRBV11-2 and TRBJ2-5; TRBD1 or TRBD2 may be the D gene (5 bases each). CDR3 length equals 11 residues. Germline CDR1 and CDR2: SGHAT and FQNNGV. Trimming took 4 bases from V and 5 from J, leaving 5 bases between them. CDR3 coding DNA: TGTGCCAGCAGCTGGGGGGAGACCCAGTACTTC. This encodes CASSWGETQYF.

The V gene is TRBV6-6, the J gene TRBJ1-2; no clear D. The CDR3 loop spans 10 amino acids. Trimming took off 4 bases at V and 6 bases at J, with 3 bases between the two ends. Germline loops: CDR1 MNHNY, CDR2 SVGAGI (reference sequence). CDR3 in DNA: TGTGCCAGCAGTTCCAATGGCTACACCTTC. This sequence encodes CASSSNGYTF.

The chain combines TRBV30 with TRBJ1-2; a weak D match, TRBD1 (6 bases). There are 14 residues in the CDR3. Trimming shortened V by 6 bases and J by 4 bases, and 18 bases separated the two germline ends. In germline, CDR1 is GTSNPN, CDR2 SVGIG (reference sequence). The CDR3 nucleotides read TGTGCCTGCAACCAAGCCAGGGGCTTCTATGGCTACACCTTC. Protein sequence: CACNQARGFYGYTF.